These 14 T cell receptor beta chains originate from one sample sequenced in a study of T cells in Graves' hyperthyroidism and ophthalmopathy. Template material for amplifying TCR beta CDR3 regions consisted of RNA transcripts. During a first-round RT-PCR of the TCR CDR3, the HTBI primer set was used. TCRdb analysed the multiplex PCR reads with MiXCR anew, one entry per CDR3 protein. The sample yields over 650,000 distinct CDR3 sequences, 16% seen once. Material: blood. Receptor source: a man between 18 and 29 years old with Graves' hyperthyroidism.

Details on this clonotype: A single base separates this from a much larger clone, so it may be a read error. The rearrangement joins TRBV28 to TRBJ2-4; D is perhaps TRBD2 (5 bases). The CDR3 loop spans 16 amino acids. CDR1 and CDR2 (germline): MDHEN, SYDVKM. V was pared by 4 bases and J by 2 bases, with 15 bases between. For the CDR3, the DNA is TGTGCCAGCAGTTCGAGAGGGTGGGCGCCCAAAAACATTCAGTACTTC. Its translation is CASSSRGWAPKNIQYF.

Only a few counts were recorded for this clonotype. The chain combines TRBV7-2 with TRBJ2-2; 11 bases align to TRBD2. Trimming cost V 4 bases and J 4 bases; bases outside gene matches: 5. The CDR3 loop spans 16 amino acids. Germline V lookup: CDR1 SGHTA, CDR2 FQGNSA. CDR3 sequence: CASSSRLAGSTGELFF. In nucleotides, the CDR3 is TGTGCCAGCAGCTCCCGACTAGCGGGGAGCACCGGGGAGCTGTTTTTT.

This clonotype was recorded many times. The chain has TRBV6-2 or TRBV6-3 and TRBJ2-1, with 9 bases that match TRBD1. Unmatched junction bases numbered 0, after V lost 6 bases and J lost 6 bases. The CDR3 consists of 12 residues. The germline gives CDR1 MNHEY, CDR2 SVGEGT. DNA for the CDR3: TGTGCCAGCAGGGACAGGGGCAATGAGCAGTTCTTC. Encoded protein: CASRDRGNEQFF.

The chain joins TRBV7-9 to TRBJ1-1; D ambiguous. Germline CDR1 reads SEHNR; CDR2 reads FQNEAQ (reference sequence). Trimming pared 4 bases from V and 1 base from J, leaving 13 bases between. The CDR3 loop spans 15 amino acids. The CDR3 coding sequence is TGTGCCAGCAGCTCGTTCATTCGTCGGAACACTGAAGCTTTCTTT. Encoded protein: CASSSFIRRNTEAFF.

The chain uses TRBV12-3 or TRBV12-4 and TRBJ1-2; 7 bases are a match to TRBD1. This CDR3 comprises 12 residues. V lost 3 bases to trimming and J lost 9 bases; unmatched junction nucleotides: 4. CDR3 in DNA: TGTGCCAGCAGTTTGTCAGGGGGTCGCTACACCTTC. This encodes CASSLSGGRYTF.

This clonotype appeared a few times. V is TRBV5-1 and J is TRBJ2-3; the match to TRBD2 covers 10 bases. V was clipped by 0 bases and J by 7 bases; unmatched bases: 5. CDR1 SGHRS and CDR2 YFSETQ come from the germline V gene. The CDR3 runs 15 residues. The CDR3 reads CASSLVASGSYTQYF. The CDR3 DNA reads TGCGCCAGCAGCTTGGTTGCTAGCGGGAGCTATACGCAGTATTTT. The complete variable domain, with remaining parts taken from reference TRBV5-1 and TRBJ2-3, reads KAGVTQTPRYLIKTRGQQVTLSCSPISGHRSVSWYQQTPGQGLQFLFEYFSETQRNKGNFPGRFSGRQFSNSRSEMNVSTLELGDSALYLCASSLVASGSYTQYFGPGTRLTVL.

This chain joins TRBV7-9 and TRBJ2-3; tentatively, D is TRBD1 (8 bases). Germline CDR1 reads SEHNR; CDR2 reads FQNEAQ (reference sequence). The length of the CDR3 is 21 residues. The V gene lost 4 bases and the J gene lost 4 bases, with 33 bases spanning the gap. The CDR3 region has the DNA TGTGCCAGCAGCTCGGGACAGACACTATCACACAGGGGGGGGTTGCCAGATACGCAGTATTTT. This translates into CASSSGQTLSHRGGLPDTQYF.

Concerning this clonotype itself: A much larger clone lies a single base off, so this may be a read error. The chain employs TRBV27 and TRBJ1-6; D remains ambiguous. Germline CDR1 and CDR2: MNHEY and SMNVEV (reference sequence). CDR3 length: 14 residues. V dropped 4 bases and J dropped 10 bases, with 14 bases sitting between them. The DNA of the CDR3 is TGTGCCAGCAGTTCATTCCCCATGGGGTCACCCCTCCACTTT. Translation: CASSSFPMGSPLHF.

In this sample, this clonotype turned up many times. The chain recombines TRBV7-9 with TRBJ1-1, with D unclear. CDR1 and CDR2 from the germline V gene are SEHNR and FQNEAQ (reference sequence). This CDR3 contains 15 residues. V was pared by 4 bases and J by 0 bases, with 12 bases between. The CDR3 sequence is CASSSFTGVNTEAFF. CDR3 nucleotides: TGTGCCAGCAGCTCTTTCACCGGGGTGAACACTGAAGCTTTCTTT.

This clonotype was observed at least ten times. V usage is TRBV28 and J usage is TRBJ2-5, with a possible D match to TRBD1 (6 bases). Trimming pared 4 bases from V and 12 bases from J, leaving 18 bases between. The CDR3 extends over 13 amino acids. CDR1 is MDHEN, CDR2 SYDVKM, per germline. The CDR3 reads CASSYGNRDIEYF. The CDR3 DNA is TGTGCCAGCAGTTACGGGAACAGGGACATAGAGTACTTC.

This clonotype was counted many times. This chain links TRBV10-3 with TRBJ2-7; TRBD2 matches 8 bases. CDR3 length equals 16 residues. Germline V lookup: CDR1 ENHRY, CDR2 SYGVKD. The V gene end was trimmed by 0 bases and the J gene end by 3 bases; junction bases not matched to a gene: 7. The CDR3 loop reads CAISESAGEPHYEQYF. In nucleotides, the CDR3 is TGTGCCATCAGTGAGTCAGCGGGAGAGCCCCACTACGAGCAGTACTTC.

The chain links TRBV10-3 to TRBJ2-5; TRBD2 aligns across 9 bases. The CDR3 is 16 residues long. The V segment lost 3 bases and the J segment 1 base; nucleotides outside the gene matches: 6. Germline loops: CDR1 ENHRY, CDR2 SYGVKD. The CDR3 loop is CAISDIGAGGQETQYF. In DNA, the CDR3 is TGTGCCATCAGTGACATAGGAGCGGGAGGCCAAGAGACCCAGTACTTC.

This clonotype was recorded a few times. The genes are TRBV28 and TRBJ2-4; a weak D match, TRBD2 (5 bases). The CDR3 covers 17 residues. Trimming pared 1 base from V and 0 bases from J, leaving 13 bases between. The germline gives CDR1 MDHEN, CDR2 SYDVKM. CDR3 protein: CASSLFAEGLAKNIQYF. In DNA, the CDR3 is TGTGCCAGCAGTTTATTCGCTGAGGGATTAGCCAAAAACATTCAGTACTTC.

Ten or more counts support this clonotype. CDR3 region: CASSRRMRGDDTEAFF. The CDR3 DNA reads TGTGCCAGCAGCAGACGTATGAGAGGGGACGACACTGAAGCTTTCTTT. The chain carries TRBV11-1 and TRBJ1-1; a weak D match, TRBD1 (5 bases). V lost 5 bases to trimming and J lost 3 bases, with 19 bases between them. Germline CDR1 is SGHAT and CDR2 is FQDESV (reference sequence). This CDR3 has 16 residues.